What follows are 14 T cell receptor beta chains derived from one specimen sequenced in a study of blood T cell repertoires in COVID-19. Using immunoSEQ multiplex PCR, the repertoire was profiled, and TCRdb retains in-frame clones only, with some absent. Here the sample spans about 190,000 clones, about 85% being singletons. The material sequenced was peripheral blood. These receptors came from a man older than 75 with COVID-19, enrolled during active disease.

This clone came up once. The chain joins TRBV11-2 to TRBJ1-6; D unresolved. Per germline, CDR1 SGHAT and CDR2 FQNNGV. The CDR3 totals 14 residues. Between the trimmed V and J ends, which lost 4 bases and 5 bases, there was a span of 9 bases. The CDR3 DNA sequence: TGTGCCAGCAGCTCAATCGGGAATAATTCACCCCTCCACTTT. Its protein product is CASSSIGNNSPLHF.

The chain is built from TRBV28 and TRBJ1-2; TRBD1 is a possible D gene (5 bases). The CDR3 runs 13 residues. Germline lookup yields CDR1 MDHEN and CDR2 SYDVKM. Trimming pared 5 bases from V and 7 bases from J, leaving 14 bases between. The CDR3 region is CASSAGAPGGYTF. CDR3 bases: TGTGCCAGCAGTGCTGGGGCTCCCGGTGGCTACACCTTC.

The J gene is TRBJ2-7, the V gene TRBV5-1; 8 positions match TRBD2. The CDR3 is 16 amino acids. Germline trimming cut 3 bases from V and 3 bases from J; bases unmatched to any gene: 11. CDR1 SGHRS and CDR2 YFSETQ come from the germline V gene. The CDR3 DNA is TGCGCCAGCAGCTACTTTAGGCGGGGGGCTCTCTACGAGCAGTACTTC. It codes for CASSYFRRGALYEQYF.

In its sample, this clone was seen a few times. The chain joins TRBV5-1 to TRBJ1-4; possible D gene TRBD1, 5 bases. Germline V lookup: CDR1 SGHRS, CDR2 YFSETQ. V shed 3 bases and J shed 2 bases, with 20 bases lying between them. This CDR3 has 18 amino acids. The CDR3 loop reads CASSSDLQGPGTNEKLFF. In DNA form, the CDR3 reads TGCGCCAGCAGCTCGGACCTGCAGGGCCCGGGTACTAATGAAAAACTGTTTTTT.

This chain links TRBV5-1 with TRBJ1-6; D might be TRBD1 (5 bases). The CDR3 covers 15 residues. Germline lookup yields CDR1 SGHRS and CDR2 YFSETQ. V lost 0 bases, J lost 5 bases, and 9 bases lay in between. The CDR3 is CASSLGGTDNSPLHF. The CDR3 coding sequence is TGCGCCAGCAGCTTGGGTGGGACTGATAATTCACCCCTCCACTTT.

The rearrangement uses TRBV19 and TRBJ1-2; D unresolved. The V end was cut by 2 bases, the J end by 4 bases, with 11 bases between. CDR1 and CDR2 from the germline V gene are LNHDA and SQIVND (reference sequence). The CDR3 totals 14 residues. The CDR3 DNA reads as TGTGCCAGTAGTATACCCGAGTCTAGCTATGGCTACACCTTC. Translated, it gives CASSIPESSYGYTF.

V is TRBV7-3 and J is TRBJ1-2, with TRBD1 identical over 7 bases. The CDR3 is made up of 15 amino acids. Germline V lookup: CDR1 SGHTA, CDR2 FQGTGA. V was clipped by 5 bases and J by 0 bases; unmatched bases: 6. The CDR3 DNA reads as TGTGCCAGCAGCGTAGGGACAGTATCTAACTATGGCTACACCTTC. Protein product: CASSVGTVSNYGYTF.

With respect to this clone: One end of the junction fails to match germline, which may point to a read error. This chain joins TRBV2 and TRBJ1-4, with a weak D call TRBD1 (5 bases). CDR3 length equals 12 residues. The V gene's germline CDR1 is SNHLY and CDR2 FYNNEI. DNA of the CDR3: TGTGCCACCAGTAGGGGAAATGAAAAACTGTTTTTT. This encodes CATSRGNEKLFF.

This chain links TRBV28 with TRBJ1-2; 7 nucleotides align to TRBD1. This CDR3 contains 13 residues. Trimming at V came to 8 bases and at J to 3 bases, leaving 6 bases not matched to a gene. CDR1 and CDR2 from the germline V gene are MDHEN and SYDVKM. The DNA of the CDR3 is TGTGCCAGCGAAACCGGGACAGACTATGGCTACACCTTC. Residues: CASETGTDYGYTF.

The V call is TRBV2, the J call TRBJ1-2; 7 positions match TRBD1. The CDR3 loop spans 13 amino acids. The germline CDR1 and CDR2 sequences are SNHLY and FYNNEI. J lost 6 bases, V lost 4 bases, and 5 bases had no gene match. The CDR3 protein is CASSVTGSNGYTF. The CDR3 nucleotides read TGTGCCAGCAGTGTGACAGGGTCCAATGGCTACACCTTC.

This clone was counted only a few times. CDR3 DNA: TGTGCCAGCCTCGGCACAGATACGCAGTATTTT. This sequence encodes CASLGTDTQYF. The chain couples TRBV18 to TRBJ2-3; D not resolved. Germline lookup yields CDR1 KGHSH and CDR2 LQKENI. Trimming stripped 8 bases from V and 1 base from J, with 4 bases between. This CDR3 contains 11 residues.

This chain joins TRBV3-1 (or the pseudogene TRBV3-2) and TRBJ1-2, with 8 bases identical to TRBD1. Germline CDR1 is LGHDT and CDR2 is YNNKEL (reference sequence). The length of the CDR3 is 14 residues. V gave up 0 bases and J gave up 4 bases; unmatched junction bases: 1. CDR3 sequence reads: CASSQDQGAYGYTF. CDR3 nucleotide sequence: TGTGCCAGCAGCCAAGACCAGGGGGCCTATGGCTACACCTTC.

This clone was recorded only once. V is TRBV9 and J is TRBJ1-1, with D tentatively TRBD1 (5 bases). Germline V lookup: CDR1 SGDLS, CDR2 YYNGEE. V lost 0 bases and J 6 bases, leaving 12 bases between the germline ends. This CDR3 is built from 14 residues. The CDR3 protein is CASSVVAGGAEAFF. The CDR3 bases are TGTGCCAGCAGCGTAGTAGCGGGGGGGGCTGAAGCTTTCTTT.

The rearrangement joins TRBV6-2 or TRBV6-3 to TRBJ2-7; 9 bases map to TRBD1. In germline, CDR1 is MNHEY, CDR2 SVGEGT. The CDR3 contains 15 residues. V was pared by 5 bases and J by 0 bases, with 5 bases of the junction left unmatched. The CDR3 nucleotides read TGTGCCAGCAGTCCCGGACAGGGGACCTCCTACGAGCAGTACTTC. It yields the protein CASSPGQGTSYEQYF.